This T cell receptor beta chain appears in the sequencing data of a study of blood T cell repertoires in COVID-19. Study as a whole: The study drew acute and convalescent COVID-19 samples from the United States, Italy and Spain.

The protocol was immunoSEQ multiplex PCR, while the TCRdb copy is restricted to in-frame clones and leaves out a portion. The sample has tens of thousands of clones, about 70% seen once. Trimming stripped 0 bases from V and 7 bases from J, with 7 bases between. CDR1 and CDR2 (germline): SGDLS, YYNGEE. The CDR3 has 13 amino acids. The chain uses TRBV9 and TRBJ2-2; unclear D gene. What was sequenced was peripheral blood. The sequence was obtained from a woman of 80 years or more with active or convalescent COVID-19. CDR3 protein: CASSVVLGGELFF. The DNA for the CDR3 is TGTGCCAGCAGCGTAGTCCTAGGCGGGGAGCTGTTTTTT.